This T cell receptor (beta chain) was sequenced in a study of CXCR3-negative and CXCR3-positive naive CD8 T cells. Study-wide results and limits: Memory CD8+ cells showed much lower diversity, while both naive subsets displayed comparably high diversity. Upon cryopreservation, CXCR3 expression partially decreased, and most assays used fresh PBMCs. TRBV-TRBJ usage was similar across naive CXCR3 subsets but distinct in memory cells.

The CDR3 totals 14 residues. Per the germline V gene, CDR1 is SGHAT and CDR2 is FQNNGV. Its frequency marks this clonotype as medium-sized (0.01 to 0.1%). Its matching antigen is unknown. The libraries of TRB cDNA were prepared using 5' RACE with UMI labels. TCRdb reprocessed the 5' RACE reads, with one entry per CDR3 protein and no DNA. Its listing shows 46,000 or so distinct CDR3 sequences. Naive CD8+ T cells displayed a CD45RO-CCR7+CD27+CD95- phenotype. Sequences were obtained from naive CXCR3- CD8+ T cells from blood. As for subset: CD45RO-CCR7+CD27+CD95- naive CD8+ T cells lacking CXCR3 (TNR3-). The TCR sequence derives from a human donor in good health. Some clones in this sample may be carry-over from other donors' samples. The chain joins TRBV11-2 to TRBJ2-7. The CDR3 here is CASSVSFGSYEQYF.